The 8 T cell receptor beta chains reported below all come from one sample, sequenced in a study of long-term antiretroviral therapy in people with HIV. Survey-level resolution applied to immunoSEQ assay v3.0. Clones were sequenced by immunoSEQ multiplex PCR, and TCRdb holds only the in-frame ones, with some missing. Here the sample spans roughly 28,000 clones, about three quarters being singletons. Sequenced material: unsorted PBMCs, taken 1.5 years before starting antiretroviral therapy. Receptors were obtained from a man aged 18-30 years with HIV.

This chain joins TRBV5-1 and TRBJ2-5; 9 nucleotides agree with TRBD2. From germline, CDR1 is SGHRS and CDR2 YFSETQ. This CDR3 contains 14 residues. Germline trimming cut 5 bases from V and 5 bases from J; bases unmatched to any gene: 7. CDR3 coding DNA: TGCGCCAGCAGAGGTAGAGCGGGGGGTGAGACCCAGTACTTC. Protein sequence: CASRGRAGGETQYF.

This rearrangement joins TRBV7-8 to TRBJ2-7, with D hard to call. CDR3 length: 11 residues. The V end was cut by 0 bases, the J end by 6 bases, with 3 bases between. Germline V gene lookup returns CDR1 SGHVS and CDR2 FQNEAQ. This chain's CDR3 is CASSLAGEQYF. Here the CDR3 DNA reads TGTGCCAGCAGCTTAGCGGGCGAGCAGTACTTC.

The chain uses TRBV6-5 and TRBJ1-2; TRBD1 aligns across 8 bases. V lost 6 bases and J lost 4; bases outside the gene matches: 10. CDR1 is MNHEY, CDR2 SVGAGI, per germline. The CDR3 has 15 amino acids. CDR3 nucleotides: TGTGCCAGCAGGCGGGACAGGCAAACTTTCTATGGCTACACCTTC. Translation gives CASRRDRQTFYGYTF.

The CDR3 sequence: CASSADNTGGGYGYTF. The CDR3 region has the DNA TGTGCCAGCAGTGCGGATAATACAGGGGGTGGCTATGGCTACACCTTC. This chain links TRBV6-1 with TRBJ1-2; TRBD1 matches at 8 bases. The CDR3 runs to 16 residues. CDR1 and CDR2 from the germline V gene are MNHNS and SASEGT. Trimming removed 4 bases from V and 4 bases from J; junction bases left unmatched: 11.

The sample holds a few counts of this clone. CDR3 residues: CASSTSTGVGSPLHF. DNA of the CDR3: TGTGCCAGCAGCACCTCGACAGGGGTAGGTTCACCCCTCCACTTT. This chain joins TRBV9 and TRBJ1-6; TRBD1 matches at 8 bases. The CDR3 has 15 residues. J lost 9 bases, V lost 4 bases, and 9 bases had no gene match. Per germline, CDR1 SGDLS and CDR2 YYNGEE.

The chain links TRBV6-6 to TRBJ1-5, with D unclear. Germline assignment: CDR1 MNHNY and CDR2 SVGAGI (reference sequence). CDR3 length: 13 amino acids. The ends were cut back, 2 bases at V and 7 bases at J, with 9 bases in the middle. The CDR3 reads CASSYPTGQPQHF. CDR3 DNA: TGTGCCAGCAGTTACCCGACGGGGCAGCCCCAGCATTTT.

This clone appeared once. The CDR3 sequence: CASSLGMDFSEQFF. CDR3 nucleotide sequence: TGTGCCAGCAGCTTAGGGATGGACTTCAGCGAGCAGTTCTTC. The V gene is TRBV7-2, the J gene TRBJ2-1; D possibly corresponds to TRBD2 (5 bases). The length of the CDR3 is 14 residues. Germline V gene lookup returns CDR1 SGHTA and CDR2 FQGNSA. V lost 1 base and J lost 10, with 14 bases in between. Drawing the rest from reference TRBV7-2 and TRBJ2-1, the complete variable domain is GAGVSQSPSNKVTEKGKDVELRCDPISGHTALYWYRQSLGQGLEFLIYFQGNSAPDKSGLPSDRFSAERTGGSVSTLTIQRTQQEDSAVYLCASSLGMDFSEQFFGPGTRLTVL.

This chain links TRBV4-1 with TRBJ1-5; tentative D call: TRBD1 (5 bases). V gave up 2 bases and J gave up 3 bases, with 14 bases separating them. CDR1 and CDR2 from the germline V gene are MGHRA and YSYEKL. CDR3 length: 16 amino acids. In DNA, the CDR3 is TGCGCCAGCAGCCAACCGGCGGAGGGGAACAATCAGCCCCAGCATTTT. Protein product: CASSQPAEGNNQPQHF.